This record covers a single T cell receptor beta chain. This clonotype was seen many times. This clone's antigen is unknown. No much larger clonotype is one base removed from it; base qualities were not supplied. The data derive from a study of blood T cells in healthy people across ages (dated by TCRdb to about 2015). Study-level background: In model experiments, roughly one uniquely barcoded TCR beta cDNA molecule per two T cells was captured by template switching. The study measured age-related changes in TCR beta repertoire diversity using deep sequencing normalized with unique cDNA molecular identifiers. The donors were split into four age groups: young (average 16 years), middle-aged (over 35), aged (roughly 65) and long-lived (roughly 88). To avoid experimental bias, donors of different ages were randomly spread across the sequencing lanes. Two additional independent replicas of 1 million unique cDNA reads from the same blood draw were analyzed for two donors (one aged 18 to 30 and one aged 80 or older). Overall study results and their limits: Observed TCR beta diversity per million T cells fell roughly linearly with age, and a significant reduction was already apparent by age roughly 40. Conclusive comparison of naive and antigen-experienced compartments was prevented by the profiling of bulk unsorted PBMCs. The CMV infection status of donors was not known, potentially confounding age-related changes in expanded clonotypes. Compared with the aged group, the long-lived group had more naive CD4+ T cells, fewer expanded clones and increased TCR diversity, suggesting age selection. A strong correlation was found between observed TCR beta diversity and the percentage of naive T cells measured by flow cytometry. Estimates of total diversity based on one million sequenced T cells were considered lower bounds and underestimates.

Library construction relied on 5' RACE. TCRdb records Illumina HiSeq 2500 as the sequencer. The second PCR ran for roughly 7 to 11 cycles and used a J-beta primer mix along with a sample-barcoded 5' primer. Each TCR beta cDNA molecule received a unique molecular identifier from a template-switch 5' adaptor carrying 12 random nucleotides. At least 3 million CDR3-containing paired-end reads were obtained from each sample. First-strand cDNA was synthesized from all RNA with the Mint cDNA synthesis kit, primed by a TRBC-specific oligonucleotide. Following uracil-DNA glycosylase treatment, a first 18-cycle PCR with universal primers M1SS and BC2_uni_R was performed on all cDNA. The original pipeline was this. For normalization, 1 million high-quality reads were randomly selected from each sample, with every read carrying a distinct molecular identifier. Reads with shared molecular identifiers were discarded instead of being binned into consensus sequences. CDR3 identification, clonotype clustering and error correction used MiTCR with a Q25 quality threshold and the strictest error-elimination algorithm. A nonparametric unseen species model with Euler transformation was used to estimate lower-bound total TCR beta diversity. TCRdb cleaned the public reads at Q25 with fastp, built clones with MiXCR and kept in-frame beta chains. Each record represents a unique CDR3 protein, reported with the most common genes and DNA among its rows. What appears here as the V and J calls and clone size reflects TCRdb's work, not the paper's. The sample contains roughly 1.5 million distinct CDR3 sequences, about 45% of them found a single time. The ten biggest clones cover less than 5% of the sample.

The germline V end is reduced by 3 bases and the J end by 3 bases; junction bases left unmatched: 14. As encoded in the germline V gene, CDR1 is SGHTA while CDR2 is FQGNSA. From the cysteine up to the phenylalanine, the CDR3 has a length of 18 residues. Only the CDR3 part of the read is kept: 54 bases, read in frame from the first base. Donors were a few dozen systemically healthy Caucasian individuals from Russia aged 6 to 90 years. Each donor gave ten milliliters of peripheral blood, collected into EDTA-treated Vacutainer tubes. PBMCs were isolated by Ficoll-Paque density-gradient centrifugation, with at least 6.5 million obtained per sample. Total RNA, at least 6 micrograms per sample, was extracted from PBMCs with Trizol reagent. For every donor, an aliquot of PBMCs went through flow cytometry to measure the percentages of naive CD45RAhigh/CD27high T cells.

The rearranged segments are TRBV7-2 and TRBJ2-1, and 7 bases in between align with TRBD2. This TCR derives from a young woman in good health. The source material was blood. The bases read TGTGCCAGCAGCTTTTGGGGGGGAGGAAGAGCGGGCTACAATGAGCAGTTCTTC. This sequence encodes CASSFWGGGRAGYNEQFF.